This TCR beta chain came from a study of control samples from healthy donors and cancer patients. Using immunoSEQ multiplex PCR, the repertoire was profiled, and TCRdb retains in-frame clones only, with some absent. This table has about 51,000 clones, around nine tenths appearing once. V was trimmed by 7 bases and J by 8 bases, leaving 14 bases between them. CDR3 length: 12 amino acids. Per germline, CDR1 LNHDA and CDR2 SQIVND (reference sequence). This sequence originates from a man aged 45-65 years with head and neck cancer. The specimen was PBMCs. The chain carries TRBV19 and TRBJ1-2; no reliable D call. Here the CDR3 reads CASKSGGAGYTF. The CDR3 DNA reads as TGTGCCAGTAAATCCGGCGGCGCAGGCTACACCTTC.